One sample yielded the 27 T cell receptor beta chains listed below, sequenced in a study of blood T cell repertoires in COVID-19. Generated by immunoSEQ multiplex PCR, the TCRdb table keeps only in-frame clones and is missing some. The repertoire holds around 190,000 clones, with 80% to 90% as singletons. The sequenced material came from peripheral blood. The receptors originated from a man between 70 and 80 years old with active or convalescent COVID-19.

J is TRBJ2-5 and V is TRBV19, with D unresolved. This CDR3 has 14 residues. V was pared by 4 bases and J by 5 bases, with 14 bases between. Germline V gives CDR1 LNHDA, CDR2 SQIVND (reference sequence). The CDR3 protein is CASSTDQSFETQYF. The CDR3 DNA is TGTGCCAGTAGTACCGATCAGTCGTTTGAGACCCAGTACTTC.

V and J are TRBV24-1 and TRBJ2-2, with 9 nucleotides matching TRBD1. With 8 bases clipped from V and 6 bases from J, the junction kept 6 bases outside the gene matches. CDR1 KGHDR and CDR2 SFDVKD come from the germline V gene. The CDR3 totals 14 residues. CDR3 bases: TGTGCCACCAAGGGGACAGGGACCCCCGGGGAGCTGTTTTTT. Protein: CATKGTGTPGELFF.

The chain has TRBV5-1 and TRBJ2-7; D may be TRBD2 (6 bases). The V end lost 0 bases, the J end lost 1 base, and 11 bases lay between the germline ends. This CDR3 is 15 amino acids long. Germline loops: CDR1 SGHRS, CDR2 YFSETQ. The CDR3 is CASSLERGISYEQYF. For the CDR3, the DNA is TGCGCCAGCAGCTTGGAACGGGGGATTTCCTACGAGCAGTACTTC.

This clone was picked up one time. This rearrangement joins TRBV19 to TRBJ1-2; 10 bases align to TRBD1. V was pared by 1 base and J by 7 bases, with 12 bases of the junction left unmatched. Germline V lookup: CDR1 LNHDA, CDR2 SQIVND (reference sequence). There are 17 residues in the CDR3. CDR3 in DNA: TGTGCCAGTAGTATAGGGTCAGGGACAGGGGATGTGGGTGGCTACACCTTC. This encodes CASSIGSGTGDVGGYTF.

This clone has just one count. The J gene is TRBJ2-1, the V gene TRBV7-2; a possible D gene is TRBD1 (5 bases). V lost 5 bases and J lost 2, with 13 bases in between. This CDR3 has 15 residues. CDR1 and CDR2 (germline): SGHTA, FQGNSA. CDR3 residues: CASSPWAGPYNEQFF. The CDR3 nucleotides read TGTGCCAGCAGCCCGTGGGCAGGGCCCTACAATGAGCAGTTCTTC.

This chain joins TRBV27 and TRBJ2-7; 7 positions match TRBD1. The CDR3 is 14 amino acids. V lost 5 bases, J lost 5 bases, and 9 bases stayed unmatched. Per germline, CDR1 MNHEY and CDR2 SMNVEV (reference sequence). CDR3 residues: CASSKGQSRNEQYF. In DNA, the CDR3 is TGTGCCAGCAGTAAGGGACAGTCAAGAAACGAGCAGTACTTC.

The genes are TRBV7-8 and TRBJ1-1; D perhaps matches TRBD1 (5 bases). The CDR3 sequence is 15 residues long. Germline values: CDR1 SGHVS, CDR2 FQNEAQ. The V gene lost 0 bases and the J gene lost 4 bases, with 12 bases spanning the gap. CDR3 amino acids: CASSLAIRVGTEAFF. The CDR3, as DNA: TGTGCCAGCAGCTTAGCGATCAGGGTGGGCACTGAAGCTTTCTTT.

The chain carries TRBV29-1 and TRBJ2-7; TRBD1 agrees at 9 bases. With 6 bases clipped from V and 3 bases from J, the junction kept 6 bases outside the gene matches. The CDR3 length is 13 residues. CDR1 is SQVTM and CDR2 is ANQGSEA in the germline V gene. The CDR3 sequence is CSVKNRGLYEQYF. Here the CDR3 DNA reads TGCAGCGTAAAGAACAGGGGGCTCTACGAGCAGTACTTC.

V is TRBV5-1 and J is TRBJ1-2; tentatively, D is TRBD1 (6 bases). Per the germline V gene, CDR1 is SGHRS and CDR2 is YFSETQ. The CDR3 runs to 13 residues. V was shortened by 4 bases and J by 3 bases, with 10 bases between the two germline ends. CDR3 in DNA: TGCGCCAGCAGCCCCCGACAGGACTATGGCTACACCTTC. It encodes CASSPRQDYGYTF.

This clone was seen more than once but under ten times. The chain employs TRBV5-4 and TRBJ1-4; D not resolved. Trimming stripped 4 bases from V and 6 bases from J, with 13 bases between. Germline CDR1 and CDR2: SGHNT and YYREEE (reference sequence). The CDR3 sequence is 14 residues long. The CDR3 sequence: CASSPARSDEKLFF. CDR3 sequence (DNA): TGTGCCAGCAGCCCCGCGAGGTCGGATGAAAAACTGTTTTTT.

This clone appeared a few times. The chain couples TRBV14 to TRBJ1-1; D gene unclear. Germline values: CDR1 SGHDN, CDR2 FVKESK. The CDR3 contains 18 residues. V dropped 0 bases and J dropped 0 bases, with 17 bases sitting between them. Here the CDR3 DNA reads TGTGCCAGCAGCCAAGACCGCAGGAAGAGTGTTTTGAACACTGAAGCTTTCTTT. Translation gives CASSQDRRKSVLNTEAFF.

The V call is TRBV5-4, the J call TRBJ1-2; a possible D gene is TRBD1 (5 bases). V was pared by 0 bases and J by 7 bases, with 10 bases between. Germline V lookup: CDR1 SGHNT, CDR2 YYREEE (reference sequence). CDR3 length equals 13 residues. The DNA for the CDR3 is TGTGCCAGCAGCTTGGCCGGACAAGGTGGCTACACCTTC. Encoded protein: CASSLAGQGGYTF. Drawing the rest from reference TRBV5-4 and TRBJ1-2, the complete variable domain is ETGVTQSPTHLIKTRGQQVTLRCSSQSGHNTVSWYQQALGQGPQFIFQYYREEENGRGNFPPRFSGLQFPNYSSELNVNALELDDSALYLCASSLAGQGGYTFGSGTRLTVV.

The chain links TRBV7-8 to TRBJ2-7, with D uncertain. Germline V CDR1 and CDR2: SGHVS, FQNEAQ. V dropped 5 bases and J dropped 0 bases, with 11 bases sitting between them. CDR3 size: 14 residues. CDR3 sequence (DNA): TGTGCCAGCAGCGCGAGGCTGGACTCCTACGAGCAGTACTTC. This codes for CASSARLDSYEQYF.

The chain combines TRBV6-5 with TRBJ2-7, with TRBD1 matching over 8 bases. The germline V gene encodes CDR1 MNHEY and CDR2 SVGAGI. J was trimmed by 7 bases and V by 6 bases; bases with no gene match: 8. CDR3 length: 13 amino acids. This chain's CDR3 is CASSPTGGGEQYF. The DNA of the CDR3 is TGTGCCAGCAGCCCCACAGGGGGAGGTGAGCAGTACTTC.

The V and J genes are TRBV30 and TRBJ1-5; tentatively, D is TRBD1 (5 bases). The CDR3 runs 13 residues. CDR1 and CDR2 from the germline V gene are GTSNPN and SVGIG (reference sequence). Trimming left V 3 bases short and J 2 bases short, with 8 bases between. As DNA, the CDR3 is TGTGCCTGGAGGGGCAGGGGCAATCAGCCCCAGCATTTT. Its translation is CAWRGRGNQPQHF.

V is TRBV10-1 and J is TRBJ2-3; tentative D call: TRBD2 (6 bases). Between the trimmed V and J ends, which lost 8 bases and 9 bases, there was a span of 12 bases. The CDR3 has 11 residues. Germline CDR1 and CDR2: WNHNN and SYGVQD (reference sequence). The CDR3 nucleotides read TGCGCCAGCGCCGCGGGGAGAACGCAGTATTTT. It yields the protein CASAAGRTQYF.

The chain uses TRBV7-2 and TRBJ2-7; 7 nucleotides line up with TRBD1. V shed 5 bases, J shed 4 bases, and the junction held 11 bases outside the gene matches. Germline CDR1 is SGHTA and CDR2 is FQGNSA. The CDR3 totals 15 residues. The CDR3 region has the DNA TGTGCCAGCAGCCATATGGGGCAGGGGGAATACGAGCAGTACTTC. Its translation is CASSHMGQGEYEQYF.

The CDR3 protein is CASSLRTENTEAFF. As DNA, the CDR3 is TGTGCCAGCAGCCTTAGGACAGAGAACACTGAAGCTTTCTTT. The genes are TRBV11-2 and TRBJ1-1, with a possible D match to TRBD1 (6 bases). This CDR3 contains 14 residues. Trimming left V 5 bases short and J 1 base short, with 11 bases between. Germline V gene sequence: CDR1 SGHAT, CDR2 FQNNGV.

The CDR3 DNA follows: TGTGCCAGCAGTTACTCGTTCAGGACAGGGGTCTACAATGAGCAGTTCTTC. Protein: CASSYSFRTGVYNEQFF. The chain has TRBV6-2 or TRBV6-3 and TRBJ2-1; 9 bases match TRBD1. Per the germline V gene, CDR1 is MNHEY and CDR2 is SVGEGT. This CDR3 contains 17 residues. V shed 0 bases and J 3 bases; nucleotides not matched to a gene: 6.

V gene TRBV19 combines with J gene TRBJ2-7, with D possibly being TRBD2 (6 bases). The CDR3 consists of 14 residues. Deletions cut 4 bases from V and 3 bases from J, with 13 bases between. Germline CDR1 reads LNHDA; CDR2 reads SQIVND (reference sequence). The chain's CDR3 is CASSRLNGGYEQYF. The CDR3 coding sequence is TGTGCCAGTAGTAGGTTGAACGGGGGCTACGAGCAGTACTTC.

This chain connects TRBV27 to TRBJ1-6; D might be TRBD1 (5 bases). There are 14 residues in the CDR3. Germline CDR1 MNHEY, CDR2 SMNVEV (reference sequence). V lost 6 bases to trimming and J lost 9 bases, with 15 bases between them. CDR3 in DNA: TGTGCCAGCAGGACACCGGGCAGGGTTTCACCCCTCCACTTT. Protein product: CASRTPGRVSPLHF.

In DNA form, the CDR3 reads TGTGCCAGCAGCTTCCAGATACAGGGGGCTCCCTACGAGCAGTACTTC. Its translation is CASSFQIQGAPYEQYF. V usage is TRBV11-2 and J usage is TRBJ2-7; 9 nucleotides agree with TRBD1. Losses at the gene ends were 3 bases for V and 2 bases for J; bases not matched to a gene: 8. The CDR3 has 16 amino acids. Germline V CDR1 and CDR2: SGHAT, FQNNGV.

This clone is termed large. The chain combines TRBV29-1 with TRBJ2-3; 7 bases agree with TRBD2. CDR3 length equals 15 residues. Germline V gives CDR1 SQVTM, CDR2 ANQGSEA. The J segment lost 4 bases and the V segment lost 0 bases, leaving 7 bases of the junction unmatched. As DNA, the CDR3 is TGCAGCGTTGAAGATCTGGGAGGGCTTGCAGATACGCAGTATTTT. Its translation: CSVEDLGGLADTQYF.

The rearrangement links TRBV4-3 to TRBJ1-5, with TRBD1 matching 7 bases. The germline CDR1 and CDR2 sequences are LGHNA and YSLEER. The CDR3 spans 16 residues. The V gene end was trimmed by 1 base and the J gene end by 0 bases; junction bases not matched to a gene: 3. This CDR3 is CASSQGQGYSNQPQHF. CDR3 bases: TGCGCCAGCAGCCAAGGACAGGGTTATAGCAATCAGCCCCAGCATTTT.

Concerning this clone itself: In the same sample, other DNA sequences code for this CDR3. The V gene is TRBV6-2 or TRBV6-3, the J gene TRBJ1-1; TRBD1 aligns across 7 bases. The CDR3 is 16 residues long. The trim removed 2 bases at V and 3 bases at J, leaving 9 bases unmatched. Per the germline V gene, CDR1 is MNHEY and CDR2 is SVGEGT. The CDR3 nucleotides read TGTGCCAGCAGTTACCCAAGGACAGGCCTGGACACTGAAGCTTTCTTT. Its protein product is CASSYPRTGLDTEAFF.

V gene TRBV28 combines with J gene TRBJ2-6; D is perhaps TRBD1 (6 bases). V dropped 6 bases and J dropped 2 bases, with 14 bases sitting between them. CDR1 is MDHEN, CDR2 SYDVKM, per germline. The CDR3 is 16 amino acids. In DNA form, the CDR3 reads TGTGCCAGCAGCAGGGGCATGAGTACTGGGGCCAACGTCCTGACTTTC. This codes for CASSRGMSTGANVLTF. The full variable domain, rest sourced from reference TRBV28 and TRBJ2-6, is DVKVTQSSRYLVKRTGEKVFLECVQDMDHENMFWYRQDPGLGLRLIYFSYDVKMKEKGDIPEGYSVSREKKERFSLILESASTNQTSMYLCASSRGMSTGANVLTFGAGSRLTVL.

The chain is built from TRBV5-1 and TRBJ1-2, with D tentatively TRBD1 (5 bases). V lost 2 bases to trimming and J lost 2 bases, with 7 bases between them. The CDR3 covers 13 residues. Looked up from germline, CDR1 is SGHRS and CDR2 is YFSETQ. The CDR3 sequence: CASSFGGNYGYTF. The CDR3 DNA sequence: TGCGCCAGCAGCTTCGGGGGGAACTATGGCTACACCTTC. Together with reference TRBV5-1 and TRBJ1-2, the CDR3 gives the full variable domain: KAGVTQTPRYLIKTRGQQVTLSCSPISGHRSVSWYQQTPGQGLQFLFEYFSETQRNKGNFPGRFSGRQFSNSRSEMNVSTLELGDSALYLCASSFGGNYGYTFGSGTRLTVV.